This T cell receptor (beta chain) was captured by sequencing in a study of early T cells in non-severe SARS-CoV-2 infection. As for the study in general: It was bulk RNA from unsorted whole blood that was sequenced, and the chains were unpaired. Study findings and constraints: Anti-spike CD8 specificities were favored by VDJdb matching, whose results missed private and CD4 specificities.

The germline CDR1 and CDR2 sequences are SNHLY and FYNNEI. Trimming left V 1 base short and J 4 bases short, with 11 bases between. This CDR3 spans 15 amino acids. With regard to this clonotype: As yet, its antigen is unknown.

MiXCR was run by TCRdb on the 5' RACE reads, yielding one entry per CDR3 protein. The data show around 78,000 distinct CDR3 sequences, around an eighth seen once. The receptor comes from an adult who was a healthcare worker with PCR-confirmed SARS-CoV-2 infection or an uninfected control (not recorded which). J is TRBJ2-1 and V is TRBV2; D remains ambiguous. Sequencing was done on a sample of whole blood. CDR3 amino acids: CASSEGGSLYNEQFF. CDR3 nucleotides: TGTGCCAGCAGTGAAGGGGGATCCCTTTACAATGAGCAGTTCTTC.